These 15 T cell receptor beta chains were sequenced from one sample in a study of shared T cell receptors in the human thymus. Here immunoSEQ multiplex PCR was the method, and the copy in TCRdb shows in-frame clones only, minus some. This repertoire shows hundreds of thousands of clones, 80% to 90% found once; its top ten account for 0.0094%. This same sample was also part of a study on human thymus T cells.

The sequenced sample was thymocytes. Receptors were obtained from a boy under three years old with a congenital heart defect.

Here the CDR3 DNA reads TGTGCCAGCAGCGTACCTGAGGTGGGCACAGATACGCAGTATTTT. It encodes CASSVPEVGTDTQYF. The genes are TRBV9 and TRBJ2-3; D call uncertain. Germline CDR1 and CDR2: SGDLS and YYNGEE. V gave up 1 base and J gave up 1 base, with 10 bases separating them. The CDR3 loop spans 15 amino acids.

In DNA, the CDR3 is TGTGCCAGCAGCTTGGTTGTTGGGACTAGCGGGGTGTACGAGCAGTACTTC. It yields the protein CASSLVVGTSGVYEQYF. This chain links TRBV5-8 with TRBJ2-7, with 13 bases identical to TRBD2. The CDR3 runs to 17 residues. The V gene's germline CDR1 is SGHTS and CDR2 YDEGEE. J gave up 4 bases and V 0 bases, and 7 bases lay outside the gene matches.

The chain joins TRBV18 to TRBJ1-1; no clear D gene. Germline CDR1 reads KGHSH; CDR2 reads LQKENI. Trimming removed 4 bases from V and 6 bases from J, with 12 bases in between. The CDR3 totals 13 residues. As DNA, the CDR3 is TGTGCCAGCTCACTCGAAGGGAGTTCTGAAGCTTTCTTT. Translated, it gives CASSLEGSSEAFF.

The rearrangement joins TRBV19 to TRBJ2-4; D is unresolved. V was pared by 1 base and J by 2 bases, with 9 bases between. From germline, CDR1 is LNHDA and CDR2 SQIVND (reference sequence). This CDR3 comprises 15 residues. CDR3 nucleotide sequence: TGTGCCAGTAGTATAGGGGCCACCTCCAAAAACATTCAGTACTTC. Protein product: CASSIGATSKNIQYF.

The chain is built from TRBV7-3 and TRBJ2-7; tentatively, D is TRBD2 (7 bases). This CDR3 is built from 15 residues. V dropped 2 bases and J dropped 2 bases, with 13 bases sitting between them. Looked up from germline, CDR1 is SGHTA and CDR2 is FQGTGA. Here the CDR3 reads CASSLDGGPPYEQYF. Here the CDR3 DNA reads TGTGCCAGCAGCTTAGACGGGGGGCCACCCTACGAGCAGTACTTC.

CDR3 amino acids: CASSLFPSSYEQYF. The CDR3 nucleotides are TGTGCCAGCAGCTTATTCCCTAGCTCCTACGAGCAGTACTTC. This chain uses TRBV7-2 with TRBJ2-7, with D unresolved. The length of the CDR3 is 14 residues. Deletions cut 2 bases from V and 0 bases from J, with 8 bases between. Germline CDR1 and CDR2: SGHTA and FQGNSA. The entire variable domain, with the rest obtained from reference TRBV7-2 and TRBJ2-7, is as follows: GAGVSQSPSNKVTEKGKDVELRCDPISGHTALYWYRQSLGQGLEFLIYFQGNSAPDKSGLPSDRFSAERTGGSVSTLTIQRTQQEDSAVYLCASSLFPSSYEQYFGPGTRLTVT.

This clone was counted only a few times. This chain uses TRBV30 with TRBJ1-1, with a tentative D call TRBD1 (6 bases). The germline V gene has CDR1 GTSNPN and CDR2 SVGIG (reference sequence). V lost 0 bases and J 0 bases, leaving 14 bases between the germline ends. This CDR3 has 16 residues. CDR3 residues: CAWSVKRGHLNTEAFF. The CDR3 DNA reads TGTGCCTGGAGTGTTAAAAGGGGACACTTGAACACTGAAGCTTTCTTT.

The chain joins TRBV27 to TRBJ2-7; possible D gene TRBD1, 6 bases. The CDR3 length is 13 residues. V was shortened by 5 bases and J by 6 bases, with 14 bases between the two germline ends. The germline gives CDR1 MNHEY, CDR2 SMNVEV (reference sequence). The CDR3 DNA follows: TGTGCCAGCAGTCCCCGGACAGTCCTCGAGCAGTACTTC. Amino acid sequence: CASSPRTVLEQYF.

The chain combines TRBV11-2 with TRBJ1-6, with D possibly being TRBD1 (5 bases). The CDR3 covers 16 residues. V was shortened by 2 bases and J by 8 bases, with 16 bases between the two germline ends. From germline, CDR1 is SGHAT and CDR2 FQNNGV. The chain's CDR3 is CASSLRPSGGDSPLHF. CDR3 coding DNA: TGTGCCAGCAGCTTAAGGCCCTCTGGGGGGGATTCACCCCTCCACTTT.

This clone showed up just a few times. The gene calls are TRBV28 and TRBJ1-1, with 8 bases that match TRBD1. Per germline, CDR1 MDHEN and CDR2 SYDVKM. Germline trimming cut 8 bases from V and 3 bases from J; bases unmatched to any gene: 5. The CDR3 totals 13 residues. The CDR3 bases are TGTGCCAGCGGCTACAGGGGGGACACTGAAGCTTTCTTT. Protein sequence: CASGYRGDTEAFF.

This clone was picked up a small number of times. The chain couples TRBV28 to TRBJ2-7; 7 bases map to TRBD1. CDR1 is MDHEN and CDR2 is SYDVKM in the germline V gene. This CDR3 comprises 16 residues. The J segment lost 1 base and the V segment lost 4 bases, leaving 10 bases of the junction unmatched. CDR3 in DNA: TGTGCCAGCAGTTCTGACAGGGCAAACCCATCCTACGAGCAGTACTTC. Amino acids: CASSSDRANPSYEQYF.

V usage is TRBV14 and J usage is TRBJ2-2; possibly TRBD1 for D (6 bases). V was clipped by 0 bases and J by 4 bases, with 12 bases between them. The length of the CDR3 is 16 residues. Germline V gene lookup returns CDR1 SGHDN and CDR2 FVKESK. This chain's CDR3 is CASSQDRGRSTGELFF. CDR3 bases: TGTGCCAGCAGCCAAGATAGGGGGAGAAGCACCGGGGAGCTGTTTTTT.

This clone was detected once. This sequence joins TRBV7-9 and TRBJ1-2; no clear D. Germline CDR1 SEHNR, CDR2 FQNEAQ (reference sequence). V was shortened by 3 bases and J by 4 bases, with 15 bases between the two germline ends. The CDR3 consists of 15 residues. In DNA, the CDR3 is TGTGCCAGCAGCTTTACCCCGCCAGGCCCCTATGGCTACACCTTC. Amino acids: CASSFTPPGPYGYTF.

This chain links TRBV2 with TRBJ2-2; a possible D gene is TRBD1 (5 bases). Germline CDR1 and CDR2: SNHLY and FYNNEI. V dropped 8 bases and J dropped 5 bases, with 12 bases sitting between them. CDR3 length: 13 amino acids. The CDR3 DNA follows: TGTGCCAGCGGGGAAAGGGGAACCGGGGAGCTGTTTTTT. Translation: CASGERGTGELFF.

The V and J genes are TRBV6-5 and TRBJ1-4; no clear D gene. The CDR3 spans 14 residues. Germline assignment: CDR1 MNHEY and CDR2 SVGAGI. V lost 6 bases, J lost 1 base, and 9 bases lay in between. CDR3 DNA sequence: TGTGCCAGCAGCCTAGTAGGAACTAATGAAAAACTGTTTTTT. This codes for CASSLVGTNEKLFF.